These 11 T cell receptor beta chains were all obtained from the same sample, sequenced in a study of regulatory T cells in long-lasting Graves disease (dated by TCRdb to about 2021). The library was made by multiplex PCR. The sequencer was an Illumina HiSeq 4000. CDR3 regions were amplified by Arm-PCR with iRepertoire HTBI primers to construct TCR beta libraries. TCRdb reran the public reads through fastp at Q25 and MiXCR, keeping productive beta chains. CDR3 protein sequences are deduplicated, and each keeps its most common genes and DNA. This sample has hundreds of thousands of distinct CDR3 sequences in its table, and 15% to 20% of those were observed once. The top ten clonotypes cover approximately 12% of the sample. What this sample's time point label stands for: newly diagnosed GD, antithyroid drugs for less than 3 months. For both TCR sequencing and RNA sequencing, RNA was extracted from PBMCs using TRIzol.

These records were also assigned to another study, of T cells in Graves' hyperthyroidism and ophthalmopathy.

The sample consisted of peripheral blood mononuclear cells (PBMCs), taken at new diagnosis, from a patient treated with antithyroid drugs. Every receptor here comes from a woman aged 30 to 39 with Graves disease. Donor details come from another sample of the same person, matched by shared clones.

V and J are TRBV4-3 and TRBJ1-1, with D perhaps matching TRBD1 (6 bases). Trimming removed 3 bases from V and 1 base from J, with 18 bases in between. CDR3 size: 17 residues. Germline V CDR1 and CDR2: LGHNA, YSLEER. The CDR3 DNA is TGCGCCAGCAGCCAGTCTGTGACAGGATTCTGGAACACTGAAGCTTTCTTT. Encoded protein: CASSQSVTGFWNTEAFF.

In the case of this clonotype: A much more abundant neighbour one base away suggests this may be a read error. The chain joins TRBV27 to TRBJ2-1, with TRBD1 as a possible D gene (5 bases). The CDR3 runs to 11 residues. The germline V gene has CDR1 MNHEY and CDR2 SMNVEV (reference sequence). The ends were cut back, 6 bases at V and 13 bases at J, with 13 bases in the middle. DNA for the CDR3: TGTGCCAGCAGAGAGTCGACAGTCCAGTTCTTC. Amino acids: CASRESTVQFF.

This clonotype was observed many times. The rearrangement joins TRBV12-3 or TRBV12-4 to TRBJ2-3; 10 bases match TRBD2. This CDR3 is built from 15 residues. V gave up 5 bases and J gave up 4 bases; unmatched junction bases: 6. In DNA, the CDR3 is TGTGCCAGCAGTCGCCTAGCGGGAGCGCCAGATACGCAGTATTTT. The encoded protein is CASSRLAGAPDTQYF.

In this sample, this clonotype turned up many times. This chain's CDR3 is CATSGVAGDDEQYF. In DNA form, the CDR3 reads TGTGCCACCAGTGGGGTAGCGGGAGACGACGAGCAGTACTTC. The chain employs TRBV24-1 and TRBJ2-7; TRBD2 matches 9 bases. Trimming at V came to 5 bases and at J to 5 bases, leaving 6 bases not matched to a gene. The V gene's germline CDR1 is KGHDR and CDR2 SFDVKD. The CDR3 has 14 amino acids.

This clonotype showed up just a few times. J is TRBJ2-1 and V is TRBV15; TRBD1 matches 8 bases. From germline, CDR1 is LNHNV and CDR2 YYDKDF (reference sequence). The length of the CDR3 is 17 residues. Germline trimming cut 0 bases from V and 4 bases from J; bases unmatched to any gene: 8. The CDR3 DNA sequence: TGTGCCACCAGCAGAGAGGGGGGACAGGCGGGTTACAATGAGCAGTTCTTC. The encoded protein is CATSREGGQAGYNEQFF.

This clonotype occurred a few times. The chain uses TRBV27 and TRBJ2-7; D possibly corresponds to TRBD2 (7 bases). V lost 10 bases, J lost 0 bases, and 16 bases lay in between. Germline CDR1 reads MNHEY; CDR2 reads SMNVEV (reference sequence). The length of the CDR3 is 14 residues. DNA of the CDR3: TGTGCCACCCGTGGGGGCGGGAGCTCCTACGAGCAGTACTTC. It encodes CATRGGGSSYEQYF.

This chain joins TRBV5-1 and TRBJ2-1; D possibly corresponds to TRBD2 (6 bases). The CDR3 covers 16 residues. CDR1 SGHRS and CDR2 YFSETQ come from the germline V gene. V was pared by 6 bases and J by 1 base, with 17 bases between. The CDR3 spells CASTLLGGVSYNEQFF. As DNA, the CDR3 is TGCGCCAGCACCCTCCTGGGGGGAGTTTCCTACAATGAGCAGTTCTTC.

In this sample, this clonotype turned up many times. DNA for the CDR3: TGTGCCAGCACCACTTTGGGGGCTGGAAACACCATATATTTT. Protein: CASTTLGAGNTIYF. V gene TRBV28 combines with J gene TRBJ1-3, with D perhaps TRBD1 (5 bases). The V and J ends lost 7 bases and 2 bases respectively, with 12 bases between them. The length of the CDR3 is 14 residues. The germline V gene encodes CDR1 MDHEN and CDR2 SYDVKM.

This clonotype was detected only a few times. This chain joins TRBV6-2 or TRBV6-3 and TRBJ2-3; the match to TRBD2 covers 9 bases. The CDR3 loop spans 19 amino acids. After removal of 4 bases from V and 4 bases from J, the junction contained 18 bases not matched to a gene. From germline, CDR1 is MNHEY and CDR2 SVGEGT. The CDR3 here is CASSSTSLISGRTADTQYF. DNA for the CDR3: TGTGCCAGCAGTTCCACGTCCCTTATTAGCGGGAGAACGGCAGATACGCAGTATTTT.

This clonotype showed up just a few times. An end of the junction does not agree with germline; a read error may underlie this. This rearrangement joins TRBV7-7 to TRBJ2-7, with TRBD2 identical over 7 bases. CDR1 and CDR2 (germline): SSHAT, FNYEAQ (reference sequence). The CDR3 loop spans 12 amino acids. The CDR3 sequence: CASSAGAGEQYF. The CDR3, as DNA: TGTGCTAGCAGCGCGGGAGCCGGGGAGCAGTACTTC.

The sample holds many counts of this clonotype. The chain links TRBV6-1 to TRBJ2-3; TRBD1 matches 8 bases. Trimming removed 7 bases from V and 2 bases from J; junction bases left unmatched: 5. Germline V gives CDR1 MNHNS, CDR2 SASEGT. This CDR3 comprises 14 residues. The DNA for the CDR3 is TGTGCCAGCATACAGGACAGGGCCACAGATACGCAGTATTTT. Translating gives CASIQDRATDTQYF.